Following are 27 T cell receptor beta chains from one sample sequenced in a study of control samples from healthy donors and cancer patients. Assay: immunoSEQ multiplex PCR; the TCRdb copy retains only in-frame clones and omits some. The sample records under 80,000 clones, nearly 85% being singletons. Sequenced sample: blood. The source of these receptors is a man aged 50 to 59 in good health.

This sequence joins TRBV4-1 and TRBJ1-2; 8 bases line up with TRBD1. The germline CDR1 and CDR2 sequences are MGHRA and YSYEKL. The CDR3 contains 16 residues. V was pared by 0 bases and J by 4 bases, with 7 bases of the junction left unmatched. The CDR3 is CASSQDWAGGSYGYTF. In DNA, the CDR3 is TGCGCCAGCAGCCAAGACTGGGCAGGGGGCTCCTATGGCTACACCTTC.

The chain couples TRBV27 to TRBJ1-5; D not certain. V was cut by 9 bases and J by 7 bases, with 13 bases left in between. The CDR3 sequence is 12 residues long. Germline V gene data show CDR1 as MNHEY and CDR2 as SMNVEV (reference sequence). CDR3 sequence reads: CASGPEGQPQHF. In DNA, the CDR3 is TGTGCCAGTGGTCCCGAAGGGCAGCCCCAGCATTTT.

The CDR3: CASSPSQGVGNTGELFF. DNA for the CDR3: TGTGCCAGCTCACCTTCACAGGGAGTAGGAAACACCGGGGAGCTGTTTTTT. This chain joins TRBV18 and TRBJ2-2, with a weak D call TRBD1 (6 bases). There are 17 residues in the CDR3. Between the trimmed V and J ends, which lost 3 bases and 2 bases, there was a span of 16 bases. Looked up from germline, CDR1 is KGHSH and CDR2 is LQKENI. The whole variable domain, remainder taken from reference TRBV18 and TRBJ2-2, is NAGVMQNPRHLVRRRGQEARLRCSPMKGHSHVYWYRQLPEEGLKFMVYLQKENIIDESGMPKERFSAEFPKEGPSILRIQQVVRGDSAAYFCASSPSQGVGNTGELFFGEGSRLTVL.

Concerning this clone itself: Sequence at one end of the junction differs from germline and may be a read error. The CDR3 here is CASSEARSGGQRSF. Written as DNA, the CDR3 is TGTGCCAGCAGTGAAGCCCGTTCGGGGGGACAGAGATCATTC. V is TRBV6-1 and J is TRBJ2-7; D may correspond to TRBD1 or TRBD2 (7 bases each). CDR1 is MNHNS and CDR2 is SASEGT in the germline V gene. The CDR3 contains 14 residues.

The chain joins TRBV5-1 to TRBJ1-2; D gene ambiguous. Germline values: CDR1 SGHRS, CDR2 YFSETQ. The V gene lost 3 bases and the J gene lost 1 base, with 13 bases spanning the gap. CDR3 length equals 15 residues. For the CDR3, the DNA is TGCGCCAGCAGCTGGGCGGCAGATGTTAACTATGGCTACACCTTC. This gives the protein CASSWAADVNYGYTF. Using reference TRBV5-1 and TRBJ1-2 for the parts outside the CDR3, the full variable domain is KAGVTQTPRYLIKTRGQQVTLSCSPISGHRSVSWYQQTPGQGLQFLFEYFSETQRNKGNFPGRFSGRQFSNSRSEMNVSTLELGDSALYLCASSWAADVNYGYTFGSGTRLTVV.

The CDR3 DNA sequence: TGTGCCAGCACGCAAGCGGGGCACAATGAGCAGTTCTTC. Its translation: CASTQAGHNEQFF. This chain joins TRBV6-6 and TRBJ2-1, with 7 nucleotides matching TRBD2. Trimming cost V 7 bases and J 5 bases; bases outside gene matches: 5. Per germline, CDR1 MNHNY and CDR2 SVGAGI (reference sequence). This CDR3 is built from 13 residues.

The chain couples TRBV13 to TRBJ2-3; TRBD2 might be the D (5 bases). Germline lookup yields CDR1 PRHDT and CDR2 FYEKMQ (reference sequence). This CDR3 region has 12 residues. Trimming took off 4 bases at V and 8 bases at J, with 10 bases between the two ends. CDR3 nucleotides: TGTGCCAGCAGCTCCCCTAGCTTTACGCAGTATTTT. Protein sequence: CASSSPSFTQYF.

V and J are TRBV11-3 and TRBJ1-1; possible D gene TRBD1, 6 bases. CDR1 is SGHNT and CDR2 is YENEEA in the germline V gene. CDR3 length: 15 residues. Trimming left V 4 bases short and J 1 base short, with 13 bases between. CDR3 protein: CASSSQGTKNTEAFF. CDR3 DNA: TGTGCCAGCAGCTCCCAGGGGACCAAGAACACTGAAGCTTTCTTT.

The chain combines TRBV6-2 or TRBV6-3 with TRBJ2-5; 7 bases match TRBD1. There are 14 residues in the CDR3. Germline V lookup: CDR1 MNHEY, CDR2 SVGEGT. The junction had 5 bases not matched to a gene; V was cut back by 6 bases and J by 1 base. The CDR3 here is CASSPRDSQETQYF. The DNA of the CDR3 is TGTGCCAGCAGCCCCAGGGACAGCCAAGAGACCCAGTACTTC.

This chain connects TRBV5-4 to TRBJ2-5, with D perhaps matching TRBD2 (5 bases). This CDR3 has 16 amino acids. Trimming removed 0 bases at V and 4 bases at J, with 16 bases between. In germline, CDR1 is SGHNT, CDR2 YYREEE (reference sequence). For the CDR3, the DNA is TGTGCCAGCAGCTTGGGAGAGAGCGGAGGTAGAGAGACCCAGTACTTC. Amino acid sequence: CASSLGESGGRETQYF.

The CDR3, as DNA: TGCGCCAGCAGCTTGGAACCGGGACAGAATCAGCCCCAGCATTTT. Translated: CASSLEPGQNQPQHF. This chain joins TRBV5-1 and TRBJ1-5, with 7 bases matching TRBD1. CDR1 SGHRS and CDR2 YFSETQ come from the germline V gene. V gave up 0 bases and J gave up 4 bases; unmatched junction bases: 4. CDR3 length: 15 amino acids.

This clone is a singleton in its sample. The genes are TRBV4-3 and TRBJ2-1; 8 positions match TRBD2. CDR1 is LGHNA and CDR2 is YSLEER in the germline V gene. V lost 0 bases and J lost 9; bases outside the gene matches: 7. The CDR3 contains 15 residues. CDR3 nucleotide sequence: TGCGCCAGCAGCCAAGAAAACGGGGGGGCCCCTGAGCAGTTCTTC. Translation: CASSQENGGAPEQFF.

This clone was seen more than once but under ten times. The CDR3 region has the DNA TGCGCCAGCAGCCAAGAATCGGCAGGGGGCGGCGAGCAGTACTTC. Translation gives CASSQESAGGGEQYF. The chain combines TRBV4-3 with TRBJ2-7; the match to TRBD1 covers 8 bases. J was trimmed by 6 bases and V by 0 bases; bases with no gene match: 7. Germline loops: CDR1 LGHNA, CDR2 YSLEER. The CDR3 sequence is 15 residues long.

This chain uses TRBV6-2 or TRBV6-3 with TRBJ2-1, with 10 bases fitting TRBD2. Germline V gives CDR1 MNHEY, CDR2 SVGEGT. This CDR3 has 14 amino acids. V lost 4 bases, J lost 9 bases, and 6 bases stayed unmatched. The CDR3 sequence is CASSSLGLAREQFF. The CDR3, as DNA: TGTGCCAGCAGTTCCTTGGGACTAGCGCGTGAGCAGTTCTTC.

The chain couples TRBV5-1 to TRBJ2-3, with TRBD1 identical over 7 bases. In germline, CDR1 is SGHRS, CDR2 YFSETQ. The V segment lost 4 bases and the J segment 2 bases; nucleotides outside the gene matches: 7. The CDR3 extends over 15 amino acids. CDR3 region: CASSPTGQNTDTQYF. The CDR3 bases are TGCGCCAGCAGCCCGACAGGGCAGAACACAGATACGCAGTATTTT.

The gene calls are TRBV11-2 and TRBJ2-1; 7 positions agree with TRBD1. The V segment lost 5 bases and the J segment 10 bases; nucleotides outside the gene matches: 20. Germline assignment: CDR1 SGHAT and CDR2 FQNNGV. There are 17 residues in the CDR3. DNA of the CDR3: TGTGCCAGCAGCCCCGTTAGGGGGCATGAGCCGGTAAGGGAGCAGTTCTTC. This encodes CASSPVRGHEPVREQFF.

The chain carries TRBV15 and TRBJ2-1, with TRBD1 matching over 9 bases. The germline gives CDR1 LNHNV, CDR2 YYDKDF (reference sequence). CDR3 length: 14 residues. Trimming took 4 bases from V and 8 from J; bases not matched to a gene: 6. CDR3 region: CATSKGTGIDEQFF. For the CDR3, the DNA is TGTGCCACCAGCAAAGGGACAGGGATCGATGAGCAGTTCTTC.

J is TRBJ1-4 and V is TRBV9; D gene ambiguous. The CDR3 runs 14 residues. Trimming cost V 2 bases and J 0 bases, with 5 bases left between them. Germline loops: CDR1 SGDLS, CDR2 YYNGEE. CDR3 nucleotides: TGTGCCAGCAGCGTTTCTTCAACTAATGAAAAACTGTTTTTT. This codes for CASSVSSTNEKLFF.

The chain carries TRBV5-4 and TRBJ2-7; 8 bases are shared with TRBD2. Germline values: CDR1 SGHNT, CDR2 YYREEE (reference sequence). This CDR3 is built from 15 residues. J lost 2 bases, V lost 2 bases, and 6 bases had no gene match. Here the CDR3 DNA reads TGTGCCAGCAGCTTCGGTAGCGGGGCGACCTACGAGCAGTACTTC. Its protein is CASSFGSGATYEQYF.

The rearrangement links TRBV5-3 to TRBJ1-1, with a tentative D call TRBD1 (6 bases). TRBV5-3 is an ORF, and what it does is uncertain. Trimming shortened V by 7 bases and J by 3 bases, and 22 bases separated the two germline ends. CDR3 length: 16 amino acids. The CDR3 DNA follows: TGTGCCAGAGCGCCGGACAGCCCCGATTTAGACACTGAAGCTTTCTTT. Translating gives CARAPDSPDLDTEAFF.

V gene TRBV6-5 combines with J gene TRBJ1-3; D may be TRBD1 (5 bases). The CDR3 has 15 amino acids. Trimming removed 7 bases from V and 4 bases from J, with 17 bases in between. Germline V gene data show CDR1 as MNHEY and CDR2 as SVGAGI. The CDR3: CASIREGGLGNTIYF. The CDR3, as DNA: TGTGCCAGCATCAGGGAAGGAGGGCTGGGAAACACCATATATTTT.

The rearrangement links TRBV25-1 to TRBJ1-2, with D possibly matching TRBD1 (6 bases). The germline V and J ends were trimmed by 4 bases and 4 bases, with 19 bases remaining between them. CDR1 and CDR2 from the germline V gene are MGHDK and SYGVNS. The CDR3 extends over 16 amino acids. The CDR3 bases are TGTGCCAGCAGTGCCTCCACACGGACAGTTCTCTATGGCTACACCTTC. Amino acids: CASSASTRTVLYGYTF.

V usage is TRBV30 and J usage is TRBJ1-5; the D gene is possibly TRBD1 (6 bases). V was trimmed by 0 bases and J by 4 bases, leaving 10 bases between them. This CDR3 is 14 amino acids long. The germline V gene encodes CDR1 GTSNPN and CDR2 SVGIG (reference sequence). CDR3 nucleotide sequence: TGTGCCTGGAGTGTAGGGGGGGCGAATCAGCCCCAGCATTTT. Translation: CAWSVGGANQPQHF.

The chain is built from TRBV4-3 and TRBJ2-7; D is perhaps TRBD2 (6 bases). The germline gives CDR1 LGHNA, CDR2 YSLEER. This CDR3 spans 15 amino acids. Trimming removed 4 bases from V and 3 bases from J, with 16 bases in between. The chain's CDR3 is CASSRHTGTHYEQYF. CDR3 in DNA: TGCGCCAGCAGCCGACACACCGGGACTCACTACGAGCAGTACTTC.

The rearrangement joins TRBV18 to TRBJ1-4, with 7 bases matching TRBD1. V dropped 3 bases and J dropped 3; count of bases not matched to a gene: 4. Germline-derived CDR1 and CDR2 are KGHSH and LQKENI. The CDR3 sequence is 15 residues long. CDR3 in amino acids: CASSPTGSANEKLFF. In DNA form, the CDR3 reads TGTGCCAGCTCACCGACAGGGAGTGCTAATGAAAAACTGTTTTTT. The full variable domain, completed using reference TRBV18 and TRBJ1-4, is NAGVMQNPRHLVRRRGQEARLRCSPMKGHSHVYWYRQLPEEGLKFMVYLQKENIIDESGMPKERFSAEFPKEGPSILRIQQVVRGDSAAYFCASSPTGSANEKLFFGSGTQLSVL.

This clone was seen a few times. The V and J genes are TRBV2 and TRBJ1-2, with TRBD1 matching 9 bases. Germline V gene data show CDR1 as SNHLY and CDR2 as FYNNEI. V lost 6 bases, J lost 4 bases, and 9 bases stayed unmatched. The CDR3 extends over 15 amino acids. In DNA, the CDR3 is TGTGCCAGCAGGCCTGCGACAGGGGGATTCTATGGCTACACCTTC. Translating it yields CASRPATGGFYGYTF.

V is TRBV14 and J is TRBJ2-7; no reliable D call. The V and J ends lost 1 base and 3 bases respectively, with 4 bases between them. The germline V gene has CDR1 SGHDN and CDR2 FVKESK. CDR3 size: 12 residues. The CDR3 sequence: CASSQGLYEQYF. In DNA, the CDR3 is TGTGCCAGCAGCCAAGGACTCTACGAGCAGTACTTC.